The 8 T cell receptor beta chains given below trace back to one sample, sequenced in a study of T cells in Graves' hyperthyroidism and ophthalmopathy. TCR beta CDR3 region amplification was performed from RNA transcripts. In the first-round RT-PCR of the TCR CDR3, the HTBI primer set was used. TCRdb analysed the multiplex PCR reads with MiXCR anew, one entry per CDR3 protein. The repertoire has hundreds of thousands of distinct CDR3 sequences, 13% to 15% of them found once; the top ten carry roughly 10%. The sample comprised blood. These receptors came from a woman between 18 and 29 years old with Graves' hyperthyroidism.

Comment on this clonotype: A read error may explain this, as a much larger clone is one base away. The genes are TRBV12-3 or TRBV12-4 and TRBJ2-7; D could derive from TRBD1 or TRBD2 (6 bases each). The CDR3 extends over 15 amino acids. The CDR3 sequence is CASSPRGVGSYKQYF. In DNA, the CDR3 is TGTGCCAGCAGCCCTAGGGGGGTTGGTAGCTACAAGCAGTACTTC.

This rearrangement joins TRBV7-2 to TRBJ1-4; 8 nucleotides match TRBD1. The V gene's germline CDR1 is SGHTA and CDR2 FQGNSA. The CDR3 extends over 14 amino acids. Germline trimming cut 1 base from V and 10 bases from J; bases unmatched to any gene: 5. CDR3 nucleotides: TGTGCCAGCAGCTTAGAACAGGGGGTGGCAAAACTGTTTTTT. It specifies CASSLEQGVAKLFF.

The sample holds a few counts of this clonotype. Just one base apart from a much larger clone, this may be a read error. This chain joins TRBV20-1 and TRBJ2-7; 9 bases map to TRBD1. The length of the CDR3 is 14 residues. The V gene's germline CDR1 is DFQATT and CDR2 SNEGSKA (reference sequence). The ends lost 5 bases at V and 5 bases at J; junction bases unmatched: 10. CDR3 residues: CSAGRTGGADEQYF. In DNA form, the CDR3 reads TGCAGTGCTGGGAGAACAGGGGGCGCGGACGAGCAGTACTTC.

This clonotype appeared a few times. V usage is TRBV10-3 and J usage is TRBJ1-5, with no clear D. Trimming took off 2 bases at V and 0 bases at J, with 8 bases between the two ends. Germline V gene lookup returns CDR1 ENHRY and CDR2 SYGVKD. The CDR3 consists of 15 residues. As DNA, the CDR3 is TGTGCCATCAGTGAGGGTTCTACTAGCAATCAGCCCCAGCATTTT. Its protein product is CAISEGSTSNQPQHF.

The sample holds a few counts of this clonotype. The V and J genes are TRBV10-2 and TRBJ2-1; TRBD2 aligns across 13 bases. From germline, CDR1 is WSHSY and CDR2 SAAADI. The CDR3 sequence is 16 residues long. J lost 2 bases, V lost 6 bases, and 4 bases had no gene match. As DNA, the CDR3 is TGCGCCAGCAGCGGACTAGCGGGAGAACCCTACAATGAGCAGTTCTTC. Its protein is CASSGLAGEPYNEQFF.

The chain joins TRBV14 to TRBJ2-1, with unresolved D. The CDR3 runs to 15 residues. Trimming removed 3 bases from V and 6 bases from J, with 15 bases in between. Per germline, CDR1 SGHDN and CDR2 FVKESK. The CDR3: CASSQGGRRFNEQFF. The CDR3 DNA reads TGTGCCAGCAGCCAGGGTGGGCGCCGATTCAATGAGCAGTTCTTC.

A few counts support this clonotype. V usage is TRBV29-1 and J usage is TRBJ2-5, with 8 bases lining up with TRBD2. V lost 3 bases and J lost 3; bases outside the gene matches: 15. Per the germline V gene, CDR1 is SQVTM and CDR2 is ANQGSEA. The CDR3 length is 17 residues. The CDR3 here is CSVDDISGIAAEETQYF. CDR3 bases: TGCAGCGTTGACGATATTAGCGGGATTGCCGCGGAAGAGACCCAGTACTTC.

This clonotype occurred many times. The rearrangement uses TRBV15 and TRBJ2-7; the match to TRBD2 covers 7 bases. The CDR3 has 16 residues. Trimming cost V 3 bases and J 4 bases; bases outside gene matches: 12. The germline V gene has CDR1 LNHNV and CDR2 YYDKDF (reference sequence). Here the CDR3 reads CATSSFHGSGIYEQYF. In DNA, the CDR3 is TGTGCCACCAGCAGCTTTCACGGAAGCGGGATATACGAGCAGTACTTC.